This T cell receptor (beta chain) was sequenced for a study of control samples from healthy donors and cancer patients. This clone was counted between two and nine times. Clones were sequenced by immunoSEQ multiplex PCR, and TCRdb holds only the in-frame ones, with some missing. The profile covers about 170,000 clones, with around 88% appearing a single time and over 4% taken by the ten largest. The CDR3 spans 14 residues. CDR1 and CDR2 (germline): LNHDA, SQIVND (reference sequence). V shed 4 bases, J shed 10 bases, and the junction held 12 bases outside the gene matches. The sequencing input was blood. The genes are TRBV19 and TRBJ1-1; 7 bases fit TRBD1. The clonotype comes from a woman younger than 45 in good health. CDR3: CASSTEDRRPGAFF. As DNA, the CDR3 is TGTGCCAGTAGTACCGAGGACAGGCGTCCTGGAGCTTTCTTT.